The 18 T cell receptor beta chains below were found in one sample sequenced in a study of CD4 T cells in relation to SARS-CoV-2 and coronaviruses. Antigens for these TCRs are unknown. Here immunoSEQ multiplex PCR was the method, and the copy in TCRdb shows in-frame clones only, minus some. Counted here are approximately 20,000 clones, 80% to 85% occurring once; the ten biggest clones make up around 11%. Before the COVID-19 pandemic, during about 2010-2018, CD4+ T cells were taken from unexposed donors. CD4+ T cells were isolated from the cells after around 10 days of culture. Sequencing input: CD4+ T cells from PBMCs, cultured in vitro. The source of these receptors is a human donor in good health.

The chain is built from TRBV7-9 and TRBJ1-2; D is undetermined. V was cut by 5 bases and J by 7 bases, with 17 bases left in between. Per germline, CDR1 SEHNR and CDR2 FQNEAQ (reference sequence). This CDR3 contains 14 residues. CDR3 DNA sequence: TGTGCCAGCAGCCTGTCTGTGGGCGAGGTTGGCTACACCTTC. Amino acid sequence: CASSLSVGEVGYTF.

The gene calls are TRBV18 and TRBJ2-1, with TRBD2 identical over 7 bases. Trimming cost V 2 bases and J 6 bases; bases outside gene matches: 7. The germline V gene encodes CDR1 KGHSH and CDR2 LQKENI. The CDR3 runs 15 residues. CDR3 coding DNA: TGTGCCAGCTCACCATTTGCGGGAGCAGTCAATGAGCAGTTCTTC. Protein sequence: CASSPFAGAVNEQFF.

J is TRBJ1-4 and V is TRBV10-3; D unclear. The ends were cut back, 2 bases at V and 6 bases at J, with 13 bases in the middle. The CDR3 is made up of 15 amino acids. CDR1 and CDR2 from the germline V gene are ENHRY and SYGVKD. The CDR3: CAISERPPGDEKLFF. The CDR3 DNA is TGTGCCATCAGTGAGAGGCCCCCCGGGGATGAAAAACTGTTTTTT.

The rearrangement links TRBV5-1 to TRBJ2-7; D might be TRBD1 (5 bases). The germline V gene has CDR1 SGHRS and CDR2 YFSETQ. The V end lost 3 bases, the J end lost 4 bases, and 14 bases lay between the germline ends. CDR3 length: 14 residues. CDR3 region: CASSSGEDSYEQYF. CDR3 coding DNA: TGCGCCAGCAGCTCCGGCGAAGACAGTTACGAGCAGTACTTC.

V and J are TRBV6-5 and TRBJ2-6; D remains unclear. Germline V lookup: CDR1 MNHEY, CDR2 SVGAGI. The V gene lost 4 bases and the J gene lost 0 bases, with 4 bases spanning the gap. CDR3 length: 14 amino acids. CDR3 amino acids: CASSWPSGANVLTF. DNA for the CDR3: TGTGCCAGCAGTTGGCCCTCTGGGGCCAACGTCCTGACTTTC.

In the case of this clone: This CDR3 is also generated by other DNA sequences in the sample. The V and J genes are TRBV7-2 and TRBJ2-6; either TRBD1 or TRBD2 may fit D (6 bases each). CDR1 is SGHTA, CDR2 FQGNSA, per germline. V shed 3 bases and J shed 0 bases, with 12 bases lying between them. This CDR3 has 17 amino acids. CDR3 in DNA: TGTGCCAGCAGCTTGAGGGGGGCTAGCTCTGGGGCCAACGTCCTGACTTTC. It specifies CASSLRGASSGANVLTF.

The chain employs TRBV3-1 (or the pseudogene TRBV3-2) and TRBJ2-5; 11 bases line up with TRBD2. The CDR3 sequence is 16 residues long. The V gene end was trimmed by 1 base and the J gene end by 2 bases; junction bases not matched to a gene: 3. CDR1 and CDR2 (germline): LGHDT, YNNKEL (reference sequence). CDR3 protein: CASSQGLAGGQETQYF. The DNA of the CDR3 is TGTGCCAGCAGCCAAGGATTAGCGGGGGGGCAAGAGACCCAGTACTTC.

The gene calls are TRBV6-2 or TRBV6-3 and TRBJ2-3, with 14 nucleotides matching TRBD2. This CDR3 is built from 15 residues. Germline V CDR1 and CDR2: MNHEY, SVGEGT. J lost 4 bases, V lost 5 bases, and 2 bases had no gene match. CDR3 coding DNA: TGTGCCAGCAGTGGACTAGCGGGAGGACCAGATACGCAGTATTTT. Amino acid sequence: CASSGLAGGPDTQYF.

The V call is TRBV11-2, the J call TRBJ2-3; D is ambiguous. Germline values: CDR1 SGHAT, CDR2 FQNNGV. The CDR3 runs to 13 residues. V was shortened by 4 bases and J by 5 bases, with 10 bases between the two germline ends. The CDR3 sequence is CASSWDWGDTQYF. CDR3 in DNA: TGTGCCAGCAGCTGGGATTGGGGAGATACGCAGTATTTT.

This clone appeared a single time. DNA for the CDR3: TGTGCCAGCTCACCGGGACAGGGGGGCTACACCTTC. Translating gives CASSPGQGGYTF. The V gene is TRBV18, the J gene TRBJ1-2; 10 nucleotides match TRBD1. CDR3 size: 12 residues. V dropped 3 bases and J dropped 8; count of bases not matched to a gene: 0. Germline assignment: CDR1 KGHSH and CDR2 LQKENI.

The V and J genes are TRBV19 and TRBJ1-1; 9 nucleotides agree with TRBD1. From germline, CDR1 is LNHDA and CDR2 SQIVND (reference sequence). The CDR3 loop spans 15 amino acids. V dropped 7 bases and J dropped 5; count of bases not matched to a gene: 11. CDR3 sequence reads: CASTLLGQGRTEAFF. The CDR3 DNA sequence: TGTGCCAGTACCCTATTAGGACAGGGGAGGACTGAAGCTTTCTTT.

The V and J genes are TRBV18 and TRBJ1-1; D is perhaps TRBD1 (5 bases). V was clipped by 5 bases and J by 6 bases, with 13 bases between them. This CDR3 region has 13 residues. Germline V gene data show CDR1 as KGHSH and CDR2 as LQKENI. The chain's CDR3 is CASSNQGGAEAFF. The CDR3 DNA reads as TGTGCCAGCTCAAATCAGGGAGGCGCTGAAGCTTTCTTT.

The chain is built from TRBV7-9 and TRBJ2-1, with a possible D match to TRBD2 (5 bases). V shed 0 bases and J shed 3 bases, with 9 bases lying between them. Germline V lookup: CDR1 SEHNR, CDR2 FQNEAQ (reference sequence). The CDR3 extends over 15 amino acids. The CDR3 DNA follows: TGTGCCAGCAGCTTAGCGGGGAGAAACTACAATGAGCAGTTCTTC. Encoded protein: CASSLAGRNYNEQFF.

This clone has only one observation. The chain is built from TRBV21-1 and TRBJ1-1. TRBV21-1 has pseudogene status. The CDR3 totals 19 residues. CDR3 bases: TGTGCCAGCAGCAAAGGCCGGGGGCAGGGCCCGACGAATCCCACTGAAGCTTTCTTT. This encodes CASSKGRGQGPTNPTEAFF.

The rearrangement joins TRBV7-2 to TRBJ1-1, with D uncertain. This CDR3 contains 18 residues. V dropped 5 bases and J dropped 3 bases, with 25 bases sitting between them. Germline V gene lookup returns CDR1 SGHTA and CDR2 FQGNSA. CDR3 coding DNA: TGTGCCAGCAGCCCAGTAGGGTACGGCTACCTGCGGGACACTGAAGCTTTCTTT. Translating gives CASSPVGYGYLRDTEAFF.

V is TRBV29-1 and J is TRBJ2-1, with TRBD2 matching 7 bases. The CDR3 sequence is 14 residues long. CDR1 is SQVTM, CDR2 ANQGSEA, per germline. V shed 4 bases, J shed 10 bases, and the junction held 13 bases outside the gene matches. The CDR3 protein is CSVGRRLADKEQFF. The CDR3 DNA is TGCAGCGTTGGGAGACGACTAGCCGATAAAGAGCAGTTCTTC.

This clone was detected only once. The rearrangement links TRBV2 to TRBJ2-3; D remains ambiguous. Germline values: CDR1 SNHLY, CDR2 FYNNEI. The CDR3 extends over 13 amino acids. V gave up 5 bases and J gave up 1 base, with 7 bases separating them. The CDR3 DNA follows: TGTGCCAGCAGTAACCTGGGCACAGATACGCAGTATTTT. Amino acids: CASSNLGTDTQYF.

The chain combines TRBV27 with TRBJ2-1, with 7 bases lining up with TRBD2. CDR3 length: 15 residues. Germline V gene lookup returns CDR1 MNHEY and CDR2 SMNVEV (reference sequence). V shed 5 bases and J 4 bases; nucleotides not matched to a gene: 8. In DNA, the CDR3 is TGTGCCAGCAGTAGCACCGGGACTACATACAATGAGCAGTTCTTC. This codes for CASSSTGTTYNEQFF.